This entry features one T cell receptor (beta chain) sequence. Its specificity is unknown. The ends were cut back, 0 bases at V and 2 bases at J, with 12 bases in the middle. Germline assignment: CDR1 SGHKS and CDR2 YYEKEE (reference sequence). CDR3 length: 15 residues. Donors were healthy HIV-negative adults without recent acute infections or vaccinations. Ten immunoSEQ deep assay plates held the unsorted PBMC DNA. Profiling relied on immunoSEQ multiplex PCR, and the TCRdb table lists in-frame clones only, not all of them. The data hold about 490,000 clones, with about three quarters observed a single time. These data are taken from a study of shared clonotypes between healthy human individuals. On the study more broadly: The cohort had a couple of women and three men, ages 18 to 49.

Study-level points and caveats: Clonotype sharing among donors likely depends on sequencing depth.

The material sequenced was PBMCs. The TCR comes from a woman aged 35 to 49 in good health. Some clones in this sample may be carry-over from other donors' samples. The chain has TRBV5-5 and TRBJ2-7; D not certain. The CDR3 protein is CASSLAAGPTYEQYF. Written as DNA, the CDR3 is TGTGCCAGCAGCTTGGCCGCAGGACCAACCTACGAGCAGTACTTC.